This entry features one TCR beta chain sequence. These data are taken from a study of cytomegalovirus exposure and HLA in healthy donors. J gave up 10 bases and V 0 bases, and 15 bases lay outside the gene matches. CDR1 is SGHTA and CDR2 is FQGNSA in the germline V gene. The CDR3 runs to 17 residues. PCR used 60 Vbeta primers and 13 Jbeta primers. TCRdb keeps only in-frame clones here, not all; method: immunoSEQ multiplex PCR. The sample includes about 170,000 clones, just over 70% seen only once; the top ten take 2% to 2.5%. The J gene is TRBJ2-3, the V gene TRBV7-2, with 8 bases that match TRBD2. The specimen was PBMCs. The receptor was derived from a human donor in good health. CDR3 bases: TGTGCCAGCAGCTTAGCGGGGTCTAACGGGGGGGCTCTCGCGCAGTATTTT. Translated, it gives CASSLAGSNGGALAQYF.